The sequence of this TCR beta chain was determined in a study of human T cells and chemical hapten exposure. Looking at the study overall: Across its 20 to 30 weeks, the study gave patients weekly diphenylcyclopropenone doses to the scalp.

The time point is: patch test 2, 6 weeks after DPC sensitization. The treatment is: therapeutic diphenylcyclopropenone sensitization with weekly scalp DPC. Unique molecular identifiers were affixed to discrete cDNA molecules within the library. Authors' methods: Between about 23,224 and 750,000 TCRs appeared in each sample, and the median stood at roughly 95,000. In TCRdb, the RACE reads were re-called with MiXCR into one record per CDR3 protein. These V and J calls derive from TCRdb rather than the authors' analysis. This sample has some 350,000 distinct CDR3 sequences; roughly 6% occur once, and the top ten carry roughly 5.4%. The sample consisted of whole blood, taken in connection with sensitization to the hapten diphenylcyclopropenone (DPC). This clonotype was obtained from a woman between 18 and 29 years old with alopecia areata. Some clones in this sample may be carry-over from other donors' samples.

The CDR3 coding sequence is TGCAGCGTTGCGCAGAACTCCTATGGCTACACCTTC. It specifies CSVAQNSYGYTF. V gene TRBV29-1 combines with J gene TRBJ1-2; D gene uncertain. The V end lost 4 bases, the J end lost 4 bases, and 10 bases lay between the germline ends. The CDR3 has 12 residues. From germline, CDR1 is SQVTM and CDR2 ANQGSEA.